This passage covers 11 T cell receptor beta chains from one sample sequenced in a study of siplizumab effects on memory and regulatory T cells. Assay used: immunoSEQ multiplex PCR; TCRdb lists only in-frame clones, some missing. The top ten clones hold over 0.12% of a sample with some 96,000 clones, around 92% of them seen once. Sequenced input: CD4+ T cells sorted from blood. These receptors were obtained from a human donor in good health.

This chain links TRBV10-3 with TRBJ2-2; 8 nucleotides line up with TRBD1. CDR1 is ENHRY and CDR2 is SYGVKD in the germline V gene. This CDR3 region has 16 residues. The junction had 10 bases not matched to a gene; V was cut back by 10 bases and J by 0 bases. The CDR3, as DNA: TGTGCCACCCGGACAGGGACCGTCGCGAACACCGGGGAGCTGTTTTTT. It specifies CATRTGTVANTGELFF.

This chain uses TRBV10-2 with TRBJ1-1; a possible D gene is TRBD1 (6 bases). Trimming shortened V by 7 bases and J by 6 bases, and 15 bases separated the two germline ends. CDR1 is WSHSY, CDR2 SAAADI, per germline. The CDR3 consists of 13 residues. The CDR3 is CASTDTGYPEAFF. Here the CDR3 DNA reads TGCGCCAGCACCGATACAGGGTACCCTGAAGCTTTCTTT.

Comments on this clone: Other DNA sequences of this sample code for an identical CDR3. The gene calls are TRBV7-9 and TRBJ2-7; TRBD1 matches at 10 bases. CDR3 length equals 14 residues. V was pared by 5 bases and J by 7 bases, with 8 bases of the junction left unmatched. CDR1 and CDR2 (germline): SEHNR, FQNEAQ (reference sequence). The CDR3 DNA reads TGTGCCAGCAGCCCCAGACAGGGGGCGGAGGAGCAGTACTTC. It translates to CASSPRQGAEEQYF.

The chain links TRBV7-9 to TRBJ1-3; no definite D call. This CDR3 is built from 16 residues. Trimming removed 5 bases from V and 1 base from J, with 15 bases in between. Germline lookup yields CDR1 SEHNR and CDR2 FQNEAQ (reference sequence). CDR3 amino acids: CASSVQKRVSGNTIYF. CDR3 DNA sequence: TGTGCCAGCAGCGTACAAAAAAGGGTTTCTGGAAACACCATATATTTT.

V is TRBV14 and J is TRBJ2-3, with 7 bases that match TRBD2. V lost 1 base, J lost 3 bases, and 1 base stayed unmatched. Germline V lookup: CDR1 SGHDN, CDR2 FVKESK. The CDR3 is 14 residues long. CDR3 region: CASSQGGGTDTQYF. Here the CDR3 DNA reads TGTGCCAGCAGCCAAGGGGGGGGGACAGATACGCAGTATTTT.

The rearrangement joins TRBV27 to TRBJ2-5, with 13 positions matching TRBD2. The length of the CDR3 is 16 residues. The germline gives CDR1 MNHEY, CDR2 SMNVEV (reference sequence). The junction had 9 bases not matched to a gene; V was cut back by 4 bases and J by 7 bases. The CDR3 loop reads CASSSLGLAGTGTQYF. In DNA, the CDR3 is TGTGCCAGCAGTTCCTTGGGACTAGCGGGGACCGGGACCCAGTACTTC.

CDR3 in amino acids: CASSSPGDLGAYEQYF. The CDR3 region has the DNA TGTGCCAGCAGCTCCCCTGGGGACCTGGGGGCTTACGAGCAGTACTTC. The chain recombines TRBV27 with TRBJ2-7; maybe TRBD1 (6 bases). The CDR3 spans 16 residues. Germline-derived CDR1 and CDR2 are MNHEY and SMNVEV (reference sequence). The ends were cut back, 6 bases at V and 4 bases at J, with 22 bases in the middle.

The J gene is TRBJ2-1, the V gene TRBV11-3, with 15 bases that match TRBD2. The CDR3 extends over 15 amino acids. The ends lost 5 bases at V and 12 bases at J; junction bases unmatched: 8. Germline V CDR1 and CDR2: SGHNT, YENEEA. The CDR3 DNA reads as TGTGCCAGCAGCCCAGGACTAGCGGGGGGGCCTGGGCAGTTCTTC. Its translation: CASSPGLAGGPGQFF.

V usage is TRBV6-1 and J usage is TRBJ2-3; 8 bases line up with TRBD2. With V trimmed by 6 bases and J by 9 bases, 14 bases remained unmatched. Germline lookup yields CDR1 MNHNS and CDR2 SASEGT. The CDR3 has 15 amino acids. CDR3 amino acids: CASRNSGEAPGTQYF. The CDR3 DNA is TGTGCCAGCAGAAATAGCGGGGAGGCTCCGGGGACGCAGTATTTT.

This chain connects TRBV25-1 to TRBJ2-7; no definite D call. Germline lookup yields CDR1 MGHDK and CDR2 SYGVNS. Trimming stripped 2 bases from V and 5 bases from J, with 10 bases between. This CDR3 spans 13 amino acids. The DNA for the CDR3 is TGTGCCAGCAGTGAAGCAGGCGAGAACGAGCAGTACTTC. Amino acids: CASSEAGENEQYF.

V is TRBV6-5 and J is TRBJ1-3; the D gene is possibly TRBD1 (6 bases). The CDR3 length is 15 residues. Germline V gene lookup returns CDR1 MNHEY and CDR2 SVGAGI. V gave up 5 bases and J gave up 1 base, with 12 bases separating them. The CDR3 DNA reads TGTGCCAGCAGTATAACAGGGTCTTCTGGAAACACCATATATTTT. Encoded protein: CASSITGSSGNTIYF.